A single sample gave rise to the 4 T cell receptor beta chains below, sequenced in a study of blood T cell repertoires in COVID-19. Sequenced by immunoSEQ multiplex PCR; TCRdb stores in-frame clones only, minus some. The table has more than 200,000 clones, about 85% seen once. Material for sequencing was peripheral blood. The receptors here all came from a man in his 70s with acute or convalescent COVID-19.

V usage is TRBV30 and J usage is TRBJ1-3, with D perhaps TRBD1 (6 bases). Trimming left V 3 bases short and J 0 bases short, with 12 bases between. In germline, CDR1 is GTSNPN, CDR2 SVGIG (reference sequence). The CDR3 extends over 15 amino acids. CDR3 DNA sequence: TGTGCCTGGAGCTCAACAGGGAACTCTGGAAACACCATATATTTT. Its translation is CAWSSTGNSGNTIYF. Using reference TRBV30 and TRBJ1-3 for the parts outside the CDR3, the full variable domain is SQTIHQWPATLVQPVGSPLSLECTVEGTSNPNLYWYRQAAGRGLQLLFYSVGIGQISSEVPQNLSASRPQDRQFILSSKKLLLSDSGFYLCAWSSTGNSGNTIYFGEGSWLTVV.

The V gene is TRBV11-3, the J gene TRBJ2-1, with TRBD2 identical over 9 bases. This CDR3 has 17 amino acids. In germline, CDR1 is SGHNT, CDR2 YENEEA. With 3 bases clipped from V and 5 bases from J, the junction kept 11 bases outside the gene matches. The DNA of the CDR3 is TGTGCCAGCAGCTTGGGGCTGGGCGGGAGGGCCAACAATGAGCAGTTCTTC. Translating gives CASSLGLGGRANNEQFF. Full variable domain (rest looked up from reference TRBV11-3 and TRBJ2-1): EAGVVQSPRYKIIEKKQPVAFWCNPISGHNTLYWYLQNLGQGPELLIRYENEEAVDDSQLPKDRFSAERLKGVDSTLKIQPAELGDSAVYLCASSLGLGGRANNEQFFGPGTRLTVL.

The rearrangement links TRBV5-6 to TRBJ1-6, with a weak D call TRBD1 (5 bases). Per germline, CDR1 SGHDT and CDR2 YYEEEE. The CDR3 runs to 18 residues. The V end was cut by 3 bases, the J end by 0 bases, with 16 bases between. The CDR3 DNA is TGTGCCAGCAGCTCATCCACGGCGGGGCTCTCCTATAATTCACCCCTCCACTTT. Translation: CASSSSTAGLSYNSPLHF.

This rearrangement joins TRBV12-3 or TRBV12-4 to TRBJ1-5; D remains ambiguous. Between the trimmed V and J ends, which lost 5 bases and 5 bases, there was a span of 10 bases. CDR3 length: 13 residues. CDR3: CASSPEIDQPQHF. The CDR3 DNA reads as TGTGCCAGCAGTCCCGAGATTGATCAGCCCCAGCATTTT.